This T cell receptor beta chain was identified during a study of cytomegalovirus exposure and HLA in healthy donors. Broader study findings: In a later analysis, at a false discovery rate of 0.05, under 20,000 TCR beta sequences were associated with HLA alleles. Donor immune exposure was known only as CMV serostatus. Most sequenced TCRs were rare (though some public TCRs occurred in many donors).

The PCR made use of 60 Vbeta and 13 Jbeta primers. Only in-frame clones appear in the TCRdb table, and some are missing; sequencing was by immunoSEQ multiplex PCR. Here the sample spans under 150,000 clones, approximately 84% being singletons. Between the trimmed V and J ends, which lost 5 bases and 4 bases, there was a span of 16 bases. The CDR3 is 15 amino acids. Germline CDR1 and CDR2: SGHAT and FQDESV (reference sequence). For this clone: Its antigen is unidentified. The same CDR3 also results from other DNA sequences found in this sample.

Sequencing was performed on PBMCs. The clonotype comes from a woman aged 40 to 50 in good health and CMV-seronegative. The V gene is TRBV11-1, the J gene TRBJ2-3; a possible D gene is TRBD2 (5 bases). CDR3 amino acids: CASSPGNSGADTQYF. The CDR3 DNA is TGTGCCAGCAGCCCGGGGAATTCGGGCGCAGATACGCAGTATTTT.